This T cell receptor beta chain was identified in a study of blood T cell repertoires in COVID-19. Turning to the study itself: Spain, Italy and the United States supplied samples that represented acute and convalescent COVID-19.

The germline CDR1 and CDR2 sequences are LGHDT and YNNKEL (reference sequence). Germline trimming cut 4 bases from V and 2 bases from J; bases unmatched to any gene: 6. The CDR3 contains 16 residues. Authors' processing steps: Researchers report that nucleated cell counts were estimated from reference gene primer amplification. Clones were read by immunoSEQ multiplex PCR, and TCRdb kept only the in-frame ones, dropping some. The D gene and trimming were derived from the DNA, and the V and J assignments and clone size from that table. The table records 100,000 to 150,000 clones, about 85% of them present only once.

This sequence originates from a man aged 55 to 69 with acute or convalescent COVID-19. This chain uses TRBV3-1 (or the pseudogene TRBV3-2) with TRBJ2-3, with 10 nucleotides matching TRBD2. Sequenced: peripheral blood. This CDR3 reads CASSRRTSGTTDTQYF. The CDR3 region has the DNA TGTGCCAGCAGCCGACGGACTAGCGGAACCACAGATACGCAGTATTTT.